This TCR beta chain was identified during a study of technical replicates of blood from several donors. Assay: immunoSEQ multiplex PCR; the TCRdb copy retains only in-frame clones and omits some. The sample has about 94,000 clones, more than 90% seen once. Trimming at V came to 5 bases and at J to 4 bases, leaving 12 bases not matched to a gene. CDR3 length: 16 amino acids. Germline CDR1 reads SGHDT; CDR2 reads YYEEEE. Sequencing was done on a sample of T cells isolated from PBMCs. V and J are TRBV5-6 and TRBJ2-3, with 8 bases identical to TRBD1. The receptor comes from a human donor in good health. CDR3: CASRETGGTSADTQYF. For the CDR3, the DNA is TGTGCCAGCAGGGAAACAGGGGGAACATCGGCAGATACGCAGTATTTT.